This TCR beta chain derives from a study of PD-L1 blockade in urothelial cancer. Sequencing was performed with immunoSEQ multiplex PCR; in TCRdb, only in-frame clones are kept and a portion is missing. The top ten hold approximately 1.5% of the sample, which has 50,000 or so clones, 84% seen once. The time point denotes: pretreatment peripheral blood. V shed 5 bases and J shed 4 bases, with 9 bases lying between them. In germline, CDR1 is GTSNPN, CDR2 SVGIG (reference sequence). The CDR3 spans 11 residues. This clone has only one observation. The input for sequencing was PBMCs, taken around atezolizumab (anti-PD-L1) treatment. The chain couples TRBV30 to TRBJ2-7; D is ambiguous. The clonotype originates from a man in his fifties with urothelial cancer. CDR3 in DNA: TGTGCCTGGGGCAGATGGTACGAGCAGTACTTC. Translating it yields CAWGRWYEQYF.